This TCR beta chain stems from a study of Ad26.COV2.S vaccination and SARS-CoV-2 variants. Across the study: Sample donor was a member of the COV1001 Ad26.COV2.S trial arm.

Findings and caveats of the study: Those who received vaccine or placebo ended up with similar non-spike TCR breadth.

Notes on this clone: Its antigen remains unidentified.

Unmatched junction bases numbered 12, after V lost 5 bases and J lost 6 bases. This CDR3 is 15 amino acids long. In germline, CDR1 is LGHNT, CDR2 FRNRAP. TCRdb's table, derived via immunoSEQ multiplex PCR, lists solely in-frame clones and lacks some. The profile shows about 350,000 clones, around nine tenths of them singletons. Treatment in this sample: around 19 received Ad26.COV2.S at low or high dose, single or two shots; about 5 received placebo; per-sample allocation not given. On day 63 after the first injection, vaccine and placebo recipients gave samples. This specimen was peripheral blood, taken in a trial of Ad26.COV2.S vaccine versus placebo. The genes are TRBV12-5 and TRBJ1-1; 7 bases line up with TRBD1. This clonotype was sampled from a person aged 18-60 years who received the Ad26.COV2.S COVID-19 vaccine or a placebo. CDR3 region: CASGPPQGQRSEAFF. The CDR3 bases are TGTGCTAGTGGTCCACCACAGGGGCAGAGGTCTGAAGCTTTCTTT.